This TCR beta chain was identified during a study of shared clonotypes between healthy human individuals. The CDR3 has 19 residues. Germline CDR1 reads SEHNR; CDR2 reads FQNEAQ (reference sequence). J was trimmed by 3 bases and V by 0 bases; bases with no gene match: 12. Naive CD8 cells lacked CD45RO, underwent positive selection for CCR7 and left out terminally differentiated effector memory CD45RA+ cells. Method: immunoSEQ multiplex PCR; TCRdb's copy keeps in-frame clones and lacks some. The sample includes about 2.2 million clones, approximately 92% seen only once; the top ten take under 2%. Specimen: naive CD8+ T cells from PBMCs. The receptor was derived from a man younger than 35 in good health. Some clones in this sample may be carry-over from other donors' samples. This chain links TRBV7-9 with TRBJ2-1; 9 bases are a match to TRBD1. DNA for the CDR3: TGTGCCAGCAGCTTAGCCCCCCCGCGGGACAGGGATCTCTACAATGAGCAGTTCTTC. This codes for CASSLAPPRDRDLYNEQFF.